A single sample is the source of the 3 T cell receptor beta chains below, sequenced in a study of cytomegalovirus exposure and HLA in healthy donors. The PCR contained 60 Vbeta and 13 Jbeta primers. Method: immunoSEQ multiplex PCR; TCRdb's copy keeps in-frame clones and lacks some. The sample has about 90,000 clones, roughly 70% seen once. Sequences were obtained from PBMCs. These receptors were obtained from a woman under 30 in good health and CMV-seropositive.

This rearrangement joins TRBV30 to TRBJ1-5; D is ambiguous. V was shortened by 0 bases and J by 0 bases, with 9 bases between the two germline ends. The germline V gene encodes CDR1 GTSNPN and CDR2 SVGIG (reference sequence). This CDR3 has 15 amino acids. CDR3 loop: CAWSVGRNSNQPQHF. The CDR3 DNA sequence: TGTGCCTGGAGTGTAGGCAGGAATAGCAATCAGCCCCAGCATTTT.

The chain combines TRBV27 with TRBJ1-1; D unclear. The germline gives CDR1 MNHEY, CDR2 SMNVEV (reference sequence). This CDR3 has 13 amino acids. Trimming took 0 bases from V and 4 from J, leaving 6 bases between them. The CDR3, as DNA: TGTGCCAGCAGTTTATCTGGGAGCACTGAAGCTTTCTTT. This sequence encodes CASSLSGSTEAFF.

The chain links TRBV27 to TRBJ1-4; D is unresolved. V was trimmed by 8 bases and J by 5 bases, leaving 12 bases between them. The CDR3 has 13 residues. The germline V gene encodes CDR1 MNHEY and CDR2 SMNVEV (reference sequence). CDR3 DNA sequence: TGTGCCAGCTGCGACGGAGACAATGAAAAACTGTTTTTT. It codes for CASCDGDNEKLFF.